The following is a T cell receptor (beta chain) sequence with its context. The target antigen is unknown. The CDR3 runs to 13 residues. CDR1 is MNHNS and CDR2 is SASEGT in the germline V gene. V gave up 10 bases and J gave up 5 bases, with 15 bases separating them. The sample comes from a study of cytomegalovirus exposure and HLA in healthy donors. Overall study: Some 77 million unique TCRs from HLA-typed donors were held in an early release of data. Findings of the study overall: Clonal expansion, a later analysis showed, was greater in HLA-associated TCR beta chains than in equally common others. In a later analysis, approximately 15,000 TCR beta sequences were associated with HLA alleles at 0.05 false discovery rate. Earlier analysis yielded a pattern in which most TCR beta V segments were productive about 87% or about 30% of the time.

PCR used 60 Vbeta primers and 13 Jbeta primers. The repertoire was sequenced with immunoSEQ multiplex PCR; TCRdb's copy has only in-frame clones and lacks some. The table has 160,000 or so clones, approximately 79% seen once. The sample comprised PBMCs. The receptor's source is a man aged 35-49 years in good health and CMV-seronegative. The chain is built from TRBV6-1 and TRBJ2-1; D not certain. The CDR3 spells CATPRNQNNEQFF. The CDR3 DNA reads TGTGCCACCCCGAGGAACCAGAACAATGAGCAGTTCTTC.